One sample yielded the 8 T cell receptor beta chains listed below, sequenced in a study of OX40 agonist ivuxolimab in advanced cancers. Profiled with immunoSEQ multiplex PCR; TCRdb holds only in-frame clones, not every one. The sample contains about 77,000 clones, roughly 90% of which appear only once. The sequences come from CD4+ or CD8+ T cells sorted from blood, collected in a trial of the OX40 agonist ivuxolimab. These receptors were obtained from an adult with an advanced solid tumor such as melanoma, head and neck, liver or kidney cancer.

The chain links TRBV28 to TRBJ1-5, with D tentatively TRBD1 (5 bases). The CDR3 sequence is 13 residues long. V was cut by 4 bases and J by 11 bases, with 15 bases left in between. CDR1 and CDR2 (germline): MDHEN, SYDVKM. This CDR3 is CASSSRVRRAQHF. The CDR3 nucleotides read TGTGCCAGCAGTTCCAGGGTGCGAAGAGCCCAGCATTTT.

The chain uses TRBV6-5 and TRBJ1-4, with D possibly TRBD1 on 6 matching bases. This CDR3 is built from 13 residues. Trimming took off 2 bases at V and 8 bases at J, with 9 bases between the two ends. The germline V gene has CDR1 MNHEY and CDR2 SVGAGI. CDR3 sequence reads: CASSYQGTEKLFF. The CDR3 coding sequence is TGTGCCAGCAGTTACCAGGGGACAGAAAAACTGTTTTTT.

This chain joins TRBV7-6 and TRBJ1-1, with D maybe TRBD1 (5 bases). Trimming stripped 4 bases from V and 3 bases from J, with 12 bases between. This CDR3 has 14 amino acids. The germline gives CDR1 SGHVS, CDR2 FNYEAQ. The CDR3 region has the DNA TGTGCCAGCAGCTATCTGGGGCCGGACACTGAAGCTTTCTTT. This translates into CASSYLGPDTEAFF.

This rearrangement joins TRBV7-9 to TRBJ2-5, with TRBD2 matching 8 bases. CDR1 is SEHNR and CDR2 is FQNEAQ in the germline V gene (reference sequence). The CDR3 has 14 residues. J gave up 3 bases and V 3 bases, and 3 bases lay outside the gene matches. CDR3 nucleotides: TGTGCCAGCAGCTTGACAGCGGGGGAAGAGACCCAGTACTTC. It translates to CASSLTAGEETQYF.

J is TRBJ1-4 and V is TRBV18, with TRBD1 as a possible D gene (5 bases). This CDR3 region has 15 residues. With 3 bases removed from V and 6 bases from J, the gap between germline ends came to 14 bases. Germline loops: CDR1 KGHSH, CDR2 LQKENI. This chain's CDR3 is CASSPQTLGDEKLFF. DNA for the CDR3: TGTGCCAGCTCACCCCAAACCCTAGGGGATGAAAAACTGTTTTTT. Supplemented by reference TRBV18 and TRBJ1-4, the full variable domain reads NAGVMQNPRHLVRRRGQEARLRCSPMKGHSHVYWYRQLPEEGLKFMVYLQKENIIDESGMPKERFSAEFPKEGPSILRIQQVVRGDSAAYFCASSPQTLGDEKLFFGSGTQLSVL.

This clone was seen only a few times. This rearrangement joins TRBV5-1 to TRBJ1-5; the D is unclear. This CDR3 is 14 amino acids long. Germline assignment: CDR1 SGHRS and CDR2 YFSETQ. V lost 0 bases, J lost 7 bases, and 11 bases lay in between. The CDR3 sequence: CASSLGSREQPQHF. For the CDR3, the DNA is TGCGCCAGCAGCTTGGGGTCGAGGGAACAGCCCCAGCATTTT.

This clone was picked up one time. The chain has TRBV7-5 and TRBJ2-1. TRBV7-5 is classified as a pseudogene. This CDR3 comprises 15 residues. In DNA form, the CDR3 reads TGTGCCAGAAGCTTCCAGACCCGGACCCACAATGAGCAGTTCTTC. Translation gives CARSFQTRTHNEQFF.

This clone was detected only once. J is TRBJ2-2 and V is TRBV5-4, with 10 bases matching TRBD2. This CDR3 has 16 amino acids. J was trimmed by 5 bases and V by 4 bases; bases with no gene match: 8. Germline CDR1 reads SGHNT; CDR2 reads YYREEE (reference sequence). The CDR3 region is CASSQSPSGSTGELFF. As DNA, the CDR3 is TGTGCCAGCAGCCAATCTCCTAGCGGGAGTACCGGGGAGCTGTTTTTT.